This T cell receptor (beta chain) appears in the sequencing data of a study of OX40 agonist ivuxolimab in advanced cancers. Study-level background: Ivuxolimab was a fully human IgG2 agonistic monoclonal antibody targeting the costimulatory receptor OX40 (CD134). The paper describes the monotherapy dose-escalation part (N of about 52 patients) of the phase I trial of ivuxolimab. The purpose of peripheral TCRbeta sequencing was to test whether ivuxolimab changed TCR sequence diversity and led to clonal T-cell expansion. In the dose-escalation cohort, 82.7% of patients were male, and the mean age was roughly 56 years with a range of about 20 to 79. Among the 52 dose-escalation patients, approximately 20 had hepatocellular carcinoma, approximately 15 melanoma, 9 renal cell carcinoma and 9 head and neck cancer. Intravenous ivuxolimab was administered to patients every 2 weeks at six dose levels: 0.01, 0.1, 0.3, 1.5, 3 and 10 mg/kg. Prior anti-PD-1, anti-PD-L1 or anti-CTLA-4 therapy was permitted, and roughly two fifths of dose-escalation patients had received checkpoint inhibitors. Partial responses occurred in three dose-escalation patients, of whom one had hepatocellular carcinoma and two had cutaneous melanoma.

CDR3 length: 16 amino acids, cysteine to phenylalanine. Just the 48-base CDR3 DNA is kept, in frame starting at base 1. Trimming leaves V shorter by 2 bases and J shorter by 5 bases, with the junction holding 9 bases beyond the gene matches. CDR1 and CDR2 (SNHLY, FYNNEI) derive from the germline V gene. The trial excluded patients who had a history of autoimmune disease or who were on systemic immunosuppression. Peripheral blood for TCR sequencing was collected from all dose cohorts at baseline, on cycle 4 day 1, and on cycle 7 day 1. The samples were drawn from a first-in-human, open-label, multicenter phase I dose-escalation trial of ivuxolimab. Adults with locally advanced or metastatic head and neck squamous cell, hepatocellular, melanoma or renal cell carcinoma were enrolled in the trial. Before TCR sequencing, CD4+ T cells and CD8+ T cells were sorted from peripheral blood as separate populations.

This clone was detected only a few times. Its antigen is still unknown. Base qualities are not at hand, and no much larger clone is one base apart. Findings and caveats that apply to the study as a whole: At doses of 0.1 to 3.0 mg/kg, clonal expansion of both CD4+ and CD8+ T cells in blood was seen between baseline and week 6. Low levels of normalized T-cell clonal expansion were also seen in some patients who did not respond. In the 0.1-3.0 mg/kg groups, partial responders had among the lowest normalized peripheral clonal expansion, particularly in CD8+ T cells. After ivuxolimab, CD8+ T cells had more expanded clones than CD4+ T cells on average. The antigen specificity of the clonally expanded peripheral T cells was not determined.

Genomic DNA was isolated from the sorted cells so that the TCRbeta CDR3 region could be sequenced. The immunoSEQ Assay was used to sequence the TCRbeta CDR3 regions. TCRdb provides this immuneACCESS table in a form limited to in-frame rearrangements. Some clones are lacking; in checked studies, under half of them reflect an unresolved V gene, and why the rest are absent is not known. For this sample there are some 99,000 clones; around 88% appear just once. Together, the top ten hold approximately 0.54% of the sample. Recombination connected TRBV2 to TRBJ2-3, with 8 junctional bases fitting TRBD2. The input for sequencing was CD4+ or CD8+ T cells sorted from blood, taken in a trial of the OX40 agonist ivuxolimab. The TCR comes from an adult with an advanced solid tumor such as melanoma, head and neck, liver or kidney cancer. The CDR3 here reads CASSEQGLDVGDTQYF. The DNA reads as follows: TGTGCCAGCAGTGAACAGGGACTAGATGTGGGAGATACGCAGTATTTT.